The rows below give T cell receptor beta chains drawn from one sample of a study of response to subunit inactivated influenza vaccine. TCRdb passed the RT-PCR reads through MiXCR, listing each CDR3 protein once. The sample consists of 560,000 or so distinct CDR3 sequences, around 8% of them appearing once. This sample comprised PBMCs from blood, obtained roughly 24 months after vaccination. The receptors here all came from a man aged 50 to 69 who received an inactivated influenza vaccine. CDR3s include the opening cysteine and the closing phenylalanine or tryptophan. A D gene is named only where the DNA matches it firmly. A row's size may be missing; if present it is once, few, many or a size class.

V,D,size,J,DNA,CDR3
TRBV4-1,.,.,TRBJ2-1,TGCGCCAGCAGCCAAGATAGAGGGGATAAGCAGTTCTTC,CASSQDRGDKQFF
TRBV12-3/TRBV12-4,.,.,TRBJ2-3,TGTGCCAGCAGCTTAGAGGGGCACTCTCGATCGGATACGCAGTATTTT,CASSLEGHSRSDTQYF
TRBV2,TRBD2,.,TRBJ2-3,TGTGCCAGCAGTGAAGGGGACTATTACACAGATACGCAGTATTTT,CASSEGDYYTDTQYF
TRBV12-3/TRBV12-4,TRBD1,many,TRBJ1-6,TGTGCCAGCAGTCGACAGGGTCCCTATAATTCACCCCTCCACTTT,CASSRQGPYNSPLHF
TRBV5-6,.,few,TRBJ2-7,TGTGCCAGCAGGGATTGGCTAAGCTCCTACGAGCAGTACTTC,CASRDWLSSYEQYF
TRBV27,TRBD2,many,TRBJ2-7,TGTGCCAGCAGTTTTTCCTTGCAAGCGGGGCTTGTTTACGAGCAGTACTTC,CASSFSLQAGLVYEQYF
TRBV28,TRBD2,few,TRBJ2-2,TGTGCCAGCGCCGTCCCGGGACTAGCGGCGAACACCGGGGAGCTGTTTTTT,CASAVPGLAANTGELFF
TRBV4-2,TRBD1,.,TRBJ2-7,TGTGCCAGCAGCCGATTTCTCGGACAGGGTTCGTACGAGCAGTACTTC,CASSRFLGQGSYEQYF
TRBV4-1,TRBD2,few,TRBJ2-5,TGCGCCAGCAGCCCTTCGGGGATTGGGGGGGAAGAGACCCAGTACTTC,CASSPSGIGGEETQYF
TRBV20-1,.,few,TRBJ2-1,TGCAGTGCTACCGTCAATGAGCAGTTCTTC,CSATVNEQFF
TRBV29-1,.,many,TRBJ2-1,TGCAGCGTGCAGCAGGGTCTTTTCCTCCATGAGCAGTTCTTC,CSVQQGLFLHEQFF
TRBV2,.,.,TRBJ2-6,TGTGCCAGAAATTTTCCAGGGTCGGGGGCCAACGTCCTGACTTTC,CARNFPGSGANVLTF
TRBV20-1,TRBD1,few,TRBJ1-1,TGCAGTGCTAGAGGGGGACAGGGCAACACTGAAGCTTTCTTT,CSARGGQGNTEAFF
TRBV25-1,.,few,TRBJ2-1,TGTGCCAGCAGTGAAGCCGGGGGCGCCTCCTACAATGAGCAGTTCTTC,CASSEAGGASYNEQFF
TRBV25-1,.,few,TRBJ2-4,TGTGCCAGCAGTGAATTTGTAACGCGCGAGAGGGTTTACATTCAGTACTTC,CASSEFVTRERVYIQYF
TRBV3-1,.,many,TRBJ2-5,TGTGCCAGCAGCCAACTGGAGACCCAGTACTTC,CASSQLETQYF